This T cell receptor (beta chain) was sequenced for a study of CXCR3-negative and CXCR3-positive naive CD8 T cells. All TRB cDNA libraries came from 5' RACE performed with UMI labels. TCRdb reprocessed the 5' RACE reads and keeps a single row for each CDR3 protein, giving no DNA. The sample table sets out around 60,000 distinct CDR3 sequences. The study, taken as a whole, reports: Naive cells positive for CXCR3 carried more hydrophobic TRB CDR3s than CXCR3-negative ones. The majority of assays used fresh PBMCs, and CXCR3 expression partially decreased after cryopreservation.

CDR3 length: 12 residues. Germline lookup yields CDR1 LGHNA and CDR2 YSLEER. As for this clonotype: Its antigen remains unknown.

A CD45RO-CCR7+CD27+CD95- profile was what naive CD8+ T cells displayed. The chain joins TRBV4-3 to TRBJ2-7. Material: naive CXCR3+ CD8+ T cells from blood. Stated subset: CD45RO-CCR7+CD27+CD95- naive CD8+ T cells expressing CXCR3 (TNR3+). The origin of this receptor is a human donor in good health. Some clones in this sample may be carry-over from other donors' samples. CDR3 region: CASSGVGFEQYF.